This TCR beta chain is drawn from a study of T-cell memory formation after mild COVID-19. This clonotype occurred a few times. Its antigen is currently unknown. The germline gives CDR1 MNHNY, CDR2 SVGAGI (reference sequence). Between the trimmed V and J ends, which lost 6 bases and 0 bases, there was a span of 7 bases. The CDR3 is 13 residues long. Whole-study findings and limits: Clones that contracted from day 15 to 85 had balanced CD4/CD8; later expanders were CD4+ biased. Mainly CM and EM harbored the contracting CD4+ clones; mainly EMRA harbored the CD8+ ones.

TCR alpha and TCR beta cDNA libraries carrying sample barcodes and UMIs came from 5'RACE with constant-segment primers. A single record per CDR3 protein comes from TCRdb applying MiXCR to the 5' RACE reads. This sample yields 240,000 or so distinct CDR3 sequences, of which more than 8% are seen a single time; 20% to 25% belongs to the top ten. Sequences were obtained from PBMCs or a T cell subset sorted from them (not recorded which). The chain recombines TRBV6-6 with TRBJ2-3, with unresolved D. The sequence derives from a man aged 18 to 30 who had mild COVID-19 (a few samples of this study predate the infection). Cell type and time point are not known. The CDR3 reads CASRETSTDTQYF. The DNA of the CDR3 is TGTGCCAGCAGAGAGACAAGCACAGATACGCAGTATTTT.